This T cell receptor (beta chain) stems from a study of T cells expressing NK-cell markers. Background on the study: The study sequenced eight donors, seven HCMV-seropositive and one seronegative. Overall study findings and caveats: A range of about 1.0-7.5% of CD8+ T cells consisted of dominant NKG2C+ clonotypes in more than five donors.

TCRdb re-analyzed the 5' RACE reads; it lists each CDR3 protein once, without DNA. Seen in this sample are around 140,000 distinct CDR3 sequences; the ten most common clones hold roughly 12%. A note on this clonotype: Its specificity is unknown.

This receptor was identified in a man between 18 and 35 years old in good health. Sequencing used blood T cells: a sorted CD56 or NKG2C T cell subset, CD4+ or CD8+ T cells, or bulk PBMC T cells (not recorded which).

CDR3 amino acids: CASSNPTWADSNQPQHF. The chain joins TRBV6-2 or TRBV6-3 to TRBJ1-5. The germline gives CDR1 MNHEY, CDR2 SVGEGT. This CDR3 region has 17 residues.